The source of this T cell receptor beta chain is a study of T cell responses to AZD1222 COVID-19 vaccine. Study-wide results and limits: The donor group comprised mostly white British people and more females; the analysis possibly underestimated clonal diversity.

TCRdb keeps only in-frame clones here, not all; method: immunoSEQ multiplex PCR. The sample carries around 120,000 clones, about 85% recorded once. A note on this clone: Its antigen remains unknown.

The material was peripheral blood, obtained on day 0 of AZD1222 vaccination. The TCR originated in an adult in good health.

In nucleotides, the CDR3 is TGTGCCAGCAGGCCACAGGGGGCAGGCGGTGGCTACACCTTC. This gives the protein CASRPQGAGGGYTF. V gene TRBV5-8 combines with J gene TRBJ1-2, with TRBD1 matching 9 bases. There are 14 residues in the CDR3. The V gene's germline CDR1 is SGHTS and CDR2 YDEGEE. V shed 5 bases and J 7 bases; nucleotides not matched to a gene: 9. The full variable domain, its missing parts supplied by reference TRBV5-8 and TRBJ1-2, is EAGVTQSPTHLIKTRGQQATLRCSPISGHTSVYWYQQALGLGLQFLLWYDEGEERNRGNFPPRFSGRQFPNYSSELNVNALELEDSALYLCASRPQGAGGGYTFGSGTRLTVV.